A selection of T cell receptor beta chains follows, all from one sample in a study of CD8+CD57+ T cells in acquired aplastic anemia. MiXCR, run by TCRdb on the reads, gives a single entry per CDR3 protein. The table has fewer than 250,000 distinct CDR3 sequences, less than 65% seen once; the top ten hold roughly 15%. The material sequenced was sorted CD4+, CD8+, or CD8+CD57+ T cells (not recorded which) from PBMCs. The receptors stem from a human donor in good health, serving as a control. CDR3s include the opening cysteine and the closing phenylalanine or tryptophan. Fields, in order: V gene, J gene, D gene, clone size, CDR3 DNA, CDR3 protein. The D gene is left open where the match is weak. Clone size appears in some rows only: once, few, many, or a class for an expanded clone.

V: TRBV7-2; J: TRBJ1-2; D: -; size: -; DNA: TGTGCCAGCAGCTTAGGCCTCGGGCTAATCTATGGCTACACCTTC; CDR3: CASSLGLGLIYGYTF
V: TRBV7-2; J: TRBJ1-2; D: -; size: many; DNA: TGTGCCAGCAGCCCCCGGACAGATTGGAGTGGCTACACCTTC; CDR3: CASSPRTDWSGYTF
V: TRBV2; J: TRBJ2-5; D: TRBD2; size: -; DNA: TGTGCCAGCAGCTGGACTAGCGGGGGGTCGGAGACCCAGTACTTC; CDR3: CASSWTSGGSETQYF
V: TRBV10-1; J: TRBJ2-7; D: -; size: -; DNA: TGCGCCAGCAGTATCACAGACTCCTACGAGCAGTACTTC; CDR3: CASSITDSYEQYF
V: TRBV4-3; J: TRBJ1-2; D: TRBD1; size: many; DNA: TGCGCCAGCAGCCAAGGAGGACAGGGGGCTAACTATGGCTACACCTTC; CDR3: CASSQGGQGANYGYTF
V: TRBV4-2; J: TRBJ2-1; D: -; size: -; DNA: TGTGCCAGCAGCCAAGTCCTGCTCTACAATGAGCAGTTCTTC; CDR3: CASSQVLLYNEQFF
V: TRBV10-3; J: TRBJ1-5; D: TRBD1; size: many; DNA: TGTGCCATCAGTGCCGACAGGGTCAATCAGCCCCAGCATTTT; CDR3: CAISADRVNQPQHF
V: TRBV4-3; J: TRBJ2-2; D: -; size: -; DNA: TGCGCCAGCAGCCAAGGTATAACCGGGCAAAAGCTGTTTTTT; CDR3: CASSQGITGQKLFF
V: TRBV7-2; J: TRBJ1-6; D: -; size: -; DNA: TGTGCCAGCAGCTTAGAGGGAGGGGGAAATTCACCCCTCCACTTT; CDR3: CASSLEGGGNSPLHF
V: TRBV20-1; J: TRBJ2-1; D: TRBD2; size: many; DNA: TGCAGTGCGGAAGCGGGGGGGCCGGTATACAATGAGCAGTTCTTC; CDR3: CSAEAGGPVYNEQFF
V: TRBV5-8; J: TRBJ1-4; D: -; size: many; DNA: TGTGCCAGCAGCTGGGGGGGACGGATCCGTGCAACTAATGAAAAACTGTTTTTT; CDR3: CASSWGGRIRATNEKLFF
V: TRBV6-4; J: TRBJ1-6; D: TRBD1; size: -; DNA: TGTGTCAGCGGTGACTCGTCAGGGGGCAATTCACCCCTCCACTTT; CDR3: CVSGDSSGGNSPLHF
V: TRBV25-1; J: TRBJ1-2; D: -; size: -; DNA: TGTGCCAGCAGCCCCGGGACTAGCGGGGGGGCTAGAAGAGGCTACACCTTC; CDR3: CASSPGTSGGARRGYTF
V: TRBV10-3; J: TRBJ1-2; D: -; size: -; DNA: TGTGCCATCAGTGAGTCTTTGGGACACCCTCGGGGCTATGGCTACACCTTC; CDR3: CAISESLGHPRGYGYTF